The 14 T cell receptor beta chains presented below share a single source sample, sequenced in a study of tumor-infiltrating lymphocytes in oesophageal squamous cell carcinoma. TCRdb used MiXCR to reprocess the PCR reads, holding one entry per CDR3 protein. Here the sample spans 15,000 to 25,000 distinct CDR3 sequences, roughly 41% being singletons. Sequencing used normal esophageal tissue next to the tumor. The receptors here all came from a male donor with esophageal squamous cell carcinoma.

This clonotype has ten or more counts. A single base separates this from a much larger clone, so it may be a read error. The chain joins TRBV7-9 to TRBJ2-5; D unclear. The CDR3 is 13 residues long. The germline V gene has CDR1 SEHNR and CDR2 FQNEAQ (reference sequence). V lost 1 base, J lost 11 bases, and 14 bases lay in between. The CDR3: CASSLVAANEQYF. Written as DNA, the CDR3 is TGTGCCAGCAGCTTAGTTGCGGCCAATGAGCAGTACTTC.

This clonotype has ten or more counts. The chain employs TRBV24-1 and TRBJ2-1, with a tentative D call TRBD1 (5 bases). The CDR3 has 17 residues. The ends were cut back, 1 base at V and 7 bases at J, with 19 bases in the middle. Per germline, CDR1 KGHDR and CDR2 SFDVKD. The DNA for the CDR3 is TGTGCCACCAGTGATTTCCGTTTCGCAGGGAACGCGAATGAGCAGTTCTTC. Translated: CATSDFRFAGNANEQFF.

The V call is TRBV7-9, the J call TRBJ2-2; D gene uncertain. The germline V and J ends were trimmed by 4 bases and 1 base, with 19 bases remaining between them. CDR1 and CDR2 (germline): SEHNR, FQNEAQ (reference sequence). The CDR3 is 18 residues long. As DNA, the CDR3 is TGTGCCAGCAGCTCAAGGGCCAAAGGAGAGGTGAACACCGGGGAGCTGTTTTTT. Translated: CASSSRAKGEVNTGELFF. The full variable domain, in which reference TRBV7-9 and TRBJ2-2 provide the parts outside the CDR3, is DTGVSQNPRHKITKRGQNVTFRCDPISEHNRLYWYRQTLGQGPEFLTYFQNEAQLEKSRLLSDRFSAERPKGSFSTLEIQRTEQGDSAMYLCASSSRAKGEVNTGELFFGEGSRLTVL.

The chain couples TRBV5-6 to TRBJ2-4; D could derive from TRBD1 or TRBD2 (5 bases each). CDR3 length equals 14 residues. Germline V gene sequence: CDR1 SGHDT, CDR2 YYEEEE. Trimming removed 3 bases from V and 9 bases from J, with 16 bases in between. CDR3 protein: CASSSRDVRSIQYF. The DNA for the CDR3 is TGTGCCAGCAGCTCCCGGGACGTACGTAGCATTCAGTACTTC.

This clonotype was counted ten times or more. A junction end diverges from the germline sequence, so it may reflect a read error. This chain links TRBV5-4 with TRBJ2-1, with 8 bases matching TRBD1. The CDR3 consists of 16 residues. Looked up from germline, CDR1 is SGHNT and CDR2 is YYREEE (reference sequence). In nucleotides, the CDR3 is TGCGCCAGCAGCTTGGGGCGGGACAGGAGCTACAATGAGCAGTTCTTC. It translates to CASSLGRDRSYNEQFF.

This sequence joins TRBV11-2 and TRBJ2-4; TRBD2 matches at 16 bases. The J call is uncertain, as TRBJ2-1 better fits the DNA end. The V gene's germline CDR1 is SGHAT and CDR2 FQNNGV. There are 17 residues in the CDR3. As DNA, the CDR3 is TGTGCCAGCAGCTTAGGAATGGGACTAGCGGGAGGGGGGGAGCAGTTCTTC. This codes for CASSLGMGLAGGGEQFF.

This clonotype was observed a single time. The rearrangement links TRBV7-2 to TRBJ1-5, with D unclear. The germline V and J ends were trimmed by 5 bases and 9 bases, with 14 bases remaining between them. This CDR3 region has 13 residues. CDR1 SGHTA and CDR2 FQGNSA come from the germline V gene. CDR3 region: CASSPRPAGPQHF. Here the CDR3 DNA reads TGTGCCAGCAGCCCGCGGCCCGCGGGGCCCCAGCATTTT.

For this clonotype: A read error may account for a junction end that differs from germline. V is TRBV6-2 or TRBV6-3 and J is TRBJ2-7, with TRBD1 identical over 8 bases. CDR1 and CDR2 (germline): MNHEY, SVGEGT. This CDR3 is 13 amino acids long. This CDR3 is CASREDRERGYTF. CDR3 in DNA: TGTGCCAGCAGGGAGGACAGGGAGCGTGGCTACACCTTT.

The CDR3 protein is CASSGSGGIYEQYF. The CDR3 DNA follows: TGTGCCAGCAGTGGCTCGGGGGGGATTTACGAGCAGTACTTC. The V and J genes are TRBV12-3 or TRBV12-4 and TRBJ2-4; 8 bases fit TRBD2. The end of the DNA aligns better with TRBJ2-7, so the J call may be wrong. The CDR3 runs to 14 residues.

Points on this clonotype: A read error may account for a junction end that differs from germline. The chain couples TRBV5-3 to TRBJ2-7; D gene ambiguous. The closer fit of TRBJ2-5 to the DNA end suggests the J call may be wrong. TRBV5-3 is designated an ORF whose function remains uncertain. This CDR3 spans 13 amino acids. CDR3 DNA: TGTGCCAGCAGCTTGTTCAGTAGGGAGACCCAGTACTTC. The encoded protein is CASSLFSRETQYF.

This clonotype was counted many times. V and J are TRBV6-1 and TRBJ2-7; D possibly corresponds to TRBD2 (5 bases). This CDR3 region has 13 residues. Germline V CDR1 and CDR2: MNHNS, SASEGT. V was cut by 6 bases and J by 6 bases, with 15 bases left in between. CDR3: CASRTSINLEQYF. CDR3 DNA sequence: TGTGCCAGCAGAACTAGTATTAATCTCGAGCAGTACTTC.

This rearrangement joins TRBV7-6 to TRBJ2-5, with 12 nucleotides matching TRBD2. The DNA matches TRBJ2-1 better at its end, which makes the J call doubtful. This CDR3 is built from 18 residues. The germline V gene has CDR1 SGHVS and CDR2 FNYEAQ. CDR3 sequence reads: CASSPTPLLAGGRNEQFF. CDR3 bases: TGTGCCAGCAGTCCCACCCCGTTACTAGCGGGAGGACGCAATGAGCAGTTCTTC.

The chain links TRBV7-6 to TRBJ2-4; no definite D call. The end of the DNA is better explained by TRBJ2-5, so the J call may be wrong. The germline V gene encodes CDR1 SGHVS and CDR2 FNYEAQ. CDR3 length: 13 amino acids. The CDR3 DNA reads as TGTGCCAGCAGCCTGGAACCCAAAGAGACCCAGTACTTC. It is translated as CASSLEPKETQYF.

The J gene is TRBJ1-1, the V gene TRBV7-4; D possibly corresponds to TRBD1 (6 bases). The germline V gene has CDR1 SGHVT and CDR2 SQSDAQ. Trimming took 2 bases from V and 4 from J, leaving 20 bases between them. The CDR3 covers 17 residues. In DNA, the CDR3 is TGTGCCAGCAGCTTACGGTCAGGGTCTTCCAGGGGCACTGAAGCTTTCTTT. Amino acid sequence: CASSLRSGSSRGTEAFF.